This T cell receptor (beta chain) stems from a study of response to subunit inactivated influenza vaccine. Findings and limits, study-wide: Every seasonal influenza vaccination brings in few new T cells, the authors suggested.

Each CDR3 protein gets one entry after TCRdb re-called the RT-PCR reads with MiXCR. The table shows approximately 290,000 distinct CDR3 sequences, with roughly 22% occurring only once. This CDR3 comprises 12 residues. Trimming removed 7 bases at V and 4 bases at J, with 8 bases between. As regards this clonotype: Its antigen is not known.

This TCR came from a man between 45 and 75 years old who received an inactivated influenza vaccine. The sequencing used PBMCs from blood, collected about 20 months after vaccination. The chain carries TRBV12-3 or TRBV12-4 and TRBJ1-3; D is possibly TRBD1 (6 bases). The CDR3 nucleotides are TGTGCCAGCACTAGGGGGGGAAACACCATATATTTT. This codes for CASTRGGNTIYF.